A single sample is the source of the 8 T cell receptor beta chains below, sequenced in a study of radiotherapy plus CTLA-4 blockade in lung cancer (dated by TCRdb to 2017 to 2018). The library was obtained by the immunoSEQ multiplex PCR assay. TCRdb took over this immuneACCESS table, retaining in-frame rearrangements with V and J assigned. Such tables are incomplete; in checked studies, under half of the missing clones stem from an unresolved V gene, and the remainder is unexplained. The sample profile shows approximately 48,000 clones; about four fifths of them were found once. In total, the top ten clones hold approximately 5% of the sample. Sequences were derived from peripheral blood, sampled from a patient treated with radiotherapy plus ipilimumab. The receptors were gathered from a human donor with non-small cell lung cancer whose response to radiotherapy plus ipilimumab could not be evaluated.

This clone has only one observation. The chain uses TRBV5-6 and TRBJ2-2; a weak D match, TRBD2 (5 bases). The CDR3 length is 15 residues. Between the trimmed V and J ends, which lost 5 bases and 5 bases, there was a span of 16 bases. Germline loops: CDR1 SGHDT, CDR2 YYEEEE. The CDR3 DNA reads TGTGCCAGCAGGGGCGGGCTAGTCGGGACCGGGGAGCTGTTTTTT. This gives the protein CASRGGLVGTGELFF.

The chain carries TRBV29-1 and TRBJ2-7; 7 bases are shared with TRBD1. The germline V gene has CDR1 SQVTM and CDR2 ANQGSEA. The CDR3 consists of 13 residues. V was pared by 4 bases and J by 3 bases, with 6 bases of the junction left unmatched. The CDR3 DNA reads as TGCAGCGTTGTGGCGTCAGGGGGCTACGAGCAGTACTTC. This gives the protein CSVVASGGYEQYF.

Comment on this clone: This CDR3 is also generated by other DNA sequences in the sample. J is TRBJ2-3 and V is TRBV11-2, with TRBD2 identical over 9 bases. The V gene's germline CDR1 is SGHAT and CDR2 FQNNGV. The CDR3 consists of 19 residues. V gave up 0 bases and J gave up 1 base; unmatched junction bases: 11. As DNA, the CDR3 is TGTGCCAGCAGCTTAGAAACAACCGGGACTAGCCGACGCACAGATACGCAGTATTTT. The encoded protein is CASSLETTGTSRRTDTQYF.

This rearrangement joins TRBV4-1 to TRBJ1-1; D perhaps matches TRBD1 (6 bases). Germline values: CDR1 MGHRA, CDR2 YSYEKL. V gave up 2 bases and J gave up 6 bases, with 16 bases separating them. The CDR3 runs 15 residues. For the CDR3, the DNA is TGCGCCAGCAGCCAAAGGACAGAGAAAAAGGCTGAAGCTTTCTTT. Translation: CASSQRTEKKAEAFF.

The rearrangement joins TRBV15 to TRBJ2-1; perhaps TRBD1 as D (6 bases). Trimming pared 0 bases from V and 9 bases from J, leaving 18 bases between. This CDR3 region has 16 residues. The germline V gene encodes CDR1 LNHNV and CDR2 YYDKDF (reference sequence). The CDR3 loop is CATSRDPQGRRGEQFF. In DNA, the CDR3 is TGTGCCACCAGCAGAGATCCCCAGGGGAGAAGGGGTGAGCAGTTCTTC.

The CDR3: CASSPWDTITGELFF. CDR3 bases: TGTGCCAGCAGTCCGTGGGACACCATCACCGGGGAGCTGTTTTTT. This chain joins TRBV27 and TRBJ2-2, with TRBD1 as a possible D gene (6 bases). Germline V gene data show CDR1 as MNHEY and CDR2 as SMNVEV (reference sequence). The germline V and J ends were trimmed by 5 bases and 4 bases, with 14 bases remaining between them. The CDR3 is made up of 15 amino acids.

The V and J genes are TRBV6-6 and TRBJ1-1; D gene unclear. V lost 2 bases and J lost 4, with 8 bases in between. The germline gives CDR1 MNHNY, CDR2 SVGAGI (reference sequence). This CDR3 spans 13 amino acids. The CDR3 protein is CASSYAVSTEAFF. The CDR3 DNA reads as TGTGCCAGCAGTTACGCGGTTTCCACTGAAGCTTTCTTT.

This clone showed up just a few times. V is TRBV4-3 and J is TRBJ2-3; the match to TRBD2 covers 8 bases. CDR1 LGHNA and CDR2 YSLEER come from the germline V gene. V shed 1 base and J 1 base; nucleotides not matched to a gene: 4. The CDR3 is 16 residues long. The CDR3 DNA reads as TGCGCCAGCAGCCAAGTTGCACTAGCGGGCACAGATACGCAGTATTTT. This sequence encodes CASSQVALAGTDTQYF.